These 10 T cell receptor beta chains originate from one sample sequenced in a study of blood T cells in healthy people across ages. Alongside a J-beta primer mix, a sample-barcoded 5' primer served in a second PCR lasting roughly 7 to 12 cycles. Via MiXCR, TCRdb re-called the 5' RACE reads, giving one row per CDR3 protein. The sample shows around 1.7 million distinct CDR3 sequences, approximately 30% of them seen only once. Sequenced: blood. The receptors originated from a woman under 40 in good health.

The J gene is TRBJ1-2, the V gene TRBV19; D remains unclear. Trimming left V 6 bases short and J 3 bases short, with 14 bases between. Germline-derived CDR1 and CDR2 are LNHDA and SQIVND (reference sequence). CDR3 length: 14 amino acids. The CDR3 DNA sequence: TGTGCCAGTAGAATGGAAGGGTCAGACTATGGCTACACCTTC. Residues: CASRMEGSDYGYTF.

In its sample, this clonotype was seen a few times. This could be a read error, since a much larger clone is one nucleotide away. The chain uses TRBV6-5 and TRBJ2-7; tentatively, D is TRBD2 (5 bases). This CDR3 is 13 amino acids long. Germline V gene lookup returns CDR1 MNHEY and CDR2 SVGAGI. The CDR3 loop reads CTSSPGLGYEQYF. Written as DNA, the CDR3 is TGTACCAGCAGTCCAGGACTGGGATACGAGCAGTACTTC.

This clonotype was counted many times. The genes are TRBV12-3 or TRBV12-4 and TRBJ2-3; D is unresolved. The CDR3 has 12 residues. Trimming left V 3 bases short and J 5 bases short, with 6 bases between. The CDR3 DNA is TGTGCCAGCAGTTTCCTTGTAGATACGCAGTATTTT. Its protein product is CASSFLVDTQYF.

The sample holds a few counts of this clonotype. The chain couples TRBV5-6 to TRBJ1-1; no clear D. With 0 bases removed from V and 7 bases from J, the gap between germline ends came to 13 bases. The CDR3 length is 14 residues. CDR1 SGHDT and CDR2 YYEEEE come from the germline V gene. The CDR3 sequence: CASSLAGGLYEAFF. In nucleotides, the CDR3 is TGTGCCAGCAGCTTGGCTGGAGGGCTGTATGAAGCTTTCTTT.

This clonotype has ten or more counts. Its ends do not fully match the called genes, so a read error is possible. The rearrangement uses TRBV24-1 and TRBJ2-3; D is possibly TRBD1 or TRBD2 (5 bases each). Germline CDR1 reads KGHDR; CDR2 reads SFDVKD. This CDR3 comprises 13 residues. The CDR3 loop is CATSERGTATQYF. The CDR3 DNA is TGTGCCACCAGTGAGAGGGGCACAGCTACGCAGTATTTT.

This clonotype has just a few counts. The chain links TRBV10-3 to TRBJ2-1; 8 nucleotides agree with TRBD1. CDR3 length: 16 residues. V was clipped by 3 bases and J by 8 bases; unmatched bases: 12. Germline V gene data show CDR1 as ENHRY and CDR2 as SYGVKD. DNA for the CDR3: TGTGCCATCAGTGACCCCAACAGGGGGTCCGTCGATGAGCAGTTCTTC. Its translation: CAISDPNRGSVDEQFF.

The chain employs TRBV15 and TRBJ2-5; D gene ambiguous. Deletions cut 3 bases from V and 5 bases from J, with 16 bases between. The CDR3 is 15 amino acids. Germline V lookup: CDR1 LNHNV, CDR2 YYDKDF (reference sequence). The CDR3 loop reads CATSSCTAFHETQYF. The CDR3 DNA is TGTGCCACCAGCAGTTGCACAGCTTTCCACGAGACCCAGTACTTC.

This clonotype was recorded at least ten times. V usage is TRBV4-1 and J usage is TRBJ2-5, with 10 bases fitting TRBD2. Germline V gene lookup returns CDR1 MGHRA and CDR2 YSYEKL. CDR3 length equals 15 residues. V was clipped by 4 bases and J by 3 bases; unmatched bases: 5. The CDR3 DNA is TGCGCCAGCAGCCGCCGGACTAGCGGTGAAGAGACCCAGTACTTC. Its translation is CASSRRTSGEETQYF.

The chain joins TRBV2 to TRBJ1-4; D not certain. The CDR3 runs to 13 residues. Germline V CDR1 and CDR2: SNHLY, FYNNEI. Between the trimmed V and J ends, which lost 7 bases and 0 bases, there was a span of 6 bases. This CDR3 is CASKRTTNEKLFF. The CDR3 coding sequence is TGTGCCAGCAAGCGGACAACTAATGAAAAACTGTTTTTT.

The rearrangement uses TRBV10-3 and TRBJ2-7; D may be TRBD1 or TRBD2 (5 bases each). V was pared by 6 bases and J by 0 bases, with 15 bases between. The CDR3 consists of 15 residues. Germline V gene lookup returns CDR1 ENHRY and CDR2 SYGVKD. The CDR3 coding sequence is TGTGCCATCAGGGGGGACGTGGTTAACTCCTACGAGCAGTACTTC. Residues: CAIRGDVVNSYEQYF.